This T cell receptor beta chain was captured in a study of cytomegalovirus exposure and HLA in healthy donors. Study-wide background: It was reported in a later analysis that the same platform had been used for the roughly 110 validation repertoires as for the approximately 700 first-cohort repertoires. Whole-study findings and limits: The finding came from a later analysis; first-cohort TCR clusters tended to co-occur in the 130 or so validation repertoires. It was 164 TCR beta chains that were listed as cytomegalovirus-associated.

The study drew the donors from its approximately 120-subject validation cohort, separate from the roughly 710-subject first cohort. Assay: immunoSEQ multiplex PCR; the TCRdb copy retains only in-frame clones and omits some. The repertoire has tens of thousands of clones, 80% to 90% of them found once; the top ten carry 3.5% to 4%. As regards this clone: What it binds is not known.

Germline V gene lookup returns CDR1 LNHDA and CDR2 SQIVND (reference sequence). V was clipped by 8 bases and J by 2 bases, with 13 bases between them. There are 13 residues in the CDR3. This rearrangement joins TRBV19 to TRBJ2-7; TRBD1 is a possible D gene (6 bases). Sequenced: PBMCs. The TCR comes from a woman aged 18-30 years in good health and CMV-seropositive. The CDR3 sequence: CASSKTGAYEQYF. The CDR3 DNA reads TGTGCCAGTTCTAAGACAGGAGCCTACGAGCAGTACTTC.